The rows below give T cell receptor beta chains drawn from one sample of a study of CD4 and CD8 cells across lung adenocarcinoma regions. TCRdb passed the PCR reads through MiXCR, listing each CDR3 protein once. The sample shows 10,000 to 15,000 distinct CDR3 sequences, approximately 54% of them seen only once. Sequenced: CD8+ T cells from the margin of a lung tumor. The source of these receptors is a female donor with lung adenocarcinoma. The CD4 and CD8 labels of this study may be unreliable. The conserved cysteine and the conserved F or W are not part of the CDR3 here. The order of the fields is J gene, clone size, V gene, CDR3 protein. Clone sizes are given selectively: once, few, many, or a class where the clone is expanded.

TRBJ1-2,many,TRBV27,ASTRRGGMRGYT
TRBJ2-4,NA,TRBV10-3,AGQGGGAKNTQY
TRBJ1-2,NA,TRBV15,ATSREGARYGYT
TRBJ1-1,NA,TRBV6-1,ASSTHQKNTEAF
TRBJ1-2,NA,TRBV3-1,ASSQDRDAGYT
NA,NA,TRBV10-2,AGSGGRDAETQY
TRBJ1-2,NA,TRBV27,ASSLFRGVGGYT
TRBJ2-3,many,TRBV7-6,ASSLGVAGTTDTQY
TRBJ1-2,NA,TRBV10-2,ASSESGRGSYGYT
TRBJ2-4,NA,TRBV10-1,ASSEGVRDKDTQY
TRBJ2-4,NA,TRBV6-1,ASGDLGGREKEIQY
TRBJ2-1,NA,TRBV6-1,ASSRFHTYNEQF
TRBJ2-3,many,TRBV14,ASSQGTGGHTQY
TRBJ2-5,many,TRBV7-2,ASSLVSGQAETQY
TRBJ1-2,many,TRBV20-1,SAQRGPDYGYT